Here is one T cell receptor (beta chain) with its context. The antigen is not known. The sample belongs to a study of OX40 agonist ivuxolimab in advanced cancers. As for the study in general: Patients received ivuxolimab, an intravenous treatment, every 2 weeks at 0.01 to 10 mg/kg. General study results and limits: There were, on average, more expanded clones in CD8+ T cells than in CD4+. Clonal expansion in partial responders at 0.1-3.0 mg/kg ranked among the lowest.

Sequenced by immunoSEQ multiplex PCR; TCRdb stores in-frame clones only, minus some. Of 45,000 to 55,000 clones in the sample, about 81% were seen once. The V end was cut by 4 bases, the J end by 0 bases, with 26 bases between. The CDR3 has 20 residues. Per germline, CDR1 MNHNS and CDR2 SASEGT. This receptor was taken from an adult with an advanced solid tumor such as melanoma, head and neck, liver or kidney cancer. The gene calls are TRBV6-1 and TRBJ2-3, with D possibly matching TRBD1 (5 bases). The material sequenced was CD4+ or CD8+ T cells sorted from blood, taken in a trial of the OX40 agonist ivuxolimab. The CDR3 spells CASSGGKGKVSRSSTDTQYF. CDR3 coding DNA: TGTGCCAGCAGTGGGGGTAAGGGGAAGGTCTCTCGTTCTAGCACAGATACGCAGTATTTT.